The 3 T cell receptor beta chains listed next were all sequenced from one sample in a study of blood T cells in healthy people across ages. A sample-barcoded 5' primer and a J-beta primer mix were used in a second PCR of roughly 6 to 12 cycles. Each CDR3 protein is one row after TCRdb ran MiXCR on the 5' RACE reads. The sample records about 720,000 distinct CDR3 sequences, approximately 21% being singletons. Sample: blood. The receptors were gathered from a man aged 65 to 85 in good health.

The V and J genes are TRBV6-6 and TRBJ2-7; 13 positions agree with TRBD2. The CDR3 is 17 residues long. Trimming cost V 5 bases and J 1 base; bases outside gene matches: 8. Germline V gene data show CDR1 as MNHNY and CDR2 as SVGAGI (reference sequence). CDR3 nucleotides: TGTGCCAGCAGTCCTACGACTAGCGGGGGGCGTTCCTACGAGCAGTACTTC. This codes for CASSPTTSGGRSYEQYF.

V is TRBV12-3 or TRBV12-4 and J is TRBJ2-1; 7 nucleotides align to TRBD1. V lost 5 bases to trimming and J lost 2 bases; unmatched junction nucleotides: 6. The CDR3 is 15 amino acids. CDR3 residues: CASSLRDSTYNEQFF. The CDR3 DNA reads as TGTGCCAGCAGTCTCCGGGACAGCACCTACAATGAGCAGTTCTTC.

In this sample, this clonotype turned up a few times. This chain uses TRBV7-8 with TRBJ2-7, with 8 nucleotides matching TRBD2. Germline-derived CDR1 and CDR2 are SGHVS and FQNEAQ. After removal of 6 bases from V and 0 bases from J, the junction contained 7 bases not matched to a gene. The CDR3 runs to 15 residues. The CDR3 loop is CASSPIAGSSYEQYV. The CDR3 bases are TGTGCCAGCAGTCCGATAGCGGGGAGCTCCTACGAGCAGTACGTC.